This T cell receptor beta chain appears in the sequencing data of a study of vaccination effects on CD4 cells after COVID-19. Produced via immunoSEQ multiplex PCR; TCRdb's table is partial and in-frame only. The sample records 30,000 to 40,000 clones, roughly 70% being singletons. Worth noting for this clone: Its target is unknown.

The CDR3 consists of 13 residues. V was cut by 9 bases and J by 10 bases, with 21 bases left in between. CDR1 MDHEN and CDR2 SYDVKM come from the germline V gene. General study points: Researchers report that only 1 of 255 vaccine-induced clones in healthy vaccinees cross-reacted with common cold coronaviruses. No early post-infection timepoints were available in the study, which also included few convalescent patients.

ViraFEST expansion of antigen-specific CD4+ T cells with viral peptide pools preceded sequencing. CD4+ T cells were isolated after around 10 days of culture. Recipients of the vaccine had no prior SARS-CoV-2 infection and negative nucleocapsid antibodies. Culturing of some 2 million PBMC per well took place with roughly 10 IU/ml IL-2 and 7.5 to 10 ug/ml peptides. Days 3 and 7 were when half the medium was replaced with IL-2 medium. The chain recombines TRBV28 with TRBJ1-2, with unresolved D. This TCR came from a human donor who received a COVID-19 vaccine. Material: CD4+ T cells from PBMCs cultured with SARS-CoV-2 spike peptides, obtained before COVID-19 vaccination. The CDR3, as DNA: TGTGCCAGTAGATCCAGCCTAACCCATTTCTACACCTTC. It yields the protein CASRSSLTHFYTF.